This TCR beta chain was profiled in a study of blood T cells in healthy people across ages. For this clonotype: Its target is unknown.

For the second PCR, which ran for 7 to 11 cycles, a sample-barcoded 5' primer and a J-beta primer mix were used. Using its own MiXCR run on the 5' RACE reads, TCRdb lists one record per CDR3 protein. The data contain about 900,000 distinct CDR3 sequences, about 44% of them seen just once; the ten biggest clones take up around 15%. General study findings and limits: Donors of long life had a larger count of naive CD4+ cells and greater diversity than aged donors.

Extractions gave at least 6 micrograms of total RNA per sample. Specimen: blood. This clonotype was sampled from a man aged 25-45 years in good health.

This CDR3 is CAISQENSNQPQHF. CDR3 coding DNA: TGTGCCATCAGTCAGGAAAATAGCAATCAGCCCCAGCATTTT. The chain carries TRBV10-3 and TRBJ1-5; D is unresolved. The germline CDR1 and CDR2 sequences are ENHRY and SYGVKD. The ends were cut back, 5 bases at V and 0 bases at J, with 8 bases in the middle. This CDR3 spans 14 amino acids.